These 9 T cell receptor beta chains share one sample of origin, sequenced in a study of cytomegalovirus exposure and HLA in healthy donors. Vbeta (60) and Jbeta (13) primers were used in the PCR. Sequencing was performed with immunoSEQ multiplex PCR; in TCRdb, only in-frame clones are kept and a portion is missing. The sample includes 100,000 to 150,000 clones, 60% to 85% of them seen just once. Sequencing was performed on PBMCs. The receptors here all came from a middle-aged man in good health and CMV-seronegative.

With respect to this clone: The sample contains more than one DNA sequence encoding this CDR3. The chain recombines TRBV5-4 with TRBJ1-4; TRBD1 matches 10 bases. After removal of 0 bases from V and 7 bases from J, the junction contained 6 bases not matched to a gene. The CDR3 extends over 16 amino acids. The germline CDR1 and CDR2 sequences are SGHNT and YYREEE (reference sequence). The CDR3 sequence is CASSLARQGAGEKLFF. DNA for the CDR3: TGTGCCAGCAGCTTGGCTAGACAGGGGGCAGGTGAAAAACTGTTTTTT.

A single count supports this clone. V is TRBV6-1 and J is TRBJ1-6; perhaps TRBD1 as D (5 bases). Germline CDR1 MNHNS, CDR2 SASEGT. The CDR3 length is 13 residues. Trimming took 11 bases from V and 9 from J, leaving 17 bases between them. This CDR3 reads CAGNPGFGSPLHF. The DNA of the CDR3 is TGTGCCGGTAATCCAGGGTTCGGTTCACCCCTCCACTTT.

The chain combines TRBV11-2 with TRBJ1-5, with TRBD1 as a possible D gene (6 bases). Per germline, CDR1 SGHAT and CDR2 FQNNGV. This CDR3 has 15 residues. The ends were cut back, 2 bases at V and 1 base at J, with 9 bases in the middle. The DNA for the CDR3 is TGTGCCAGCAGCTTAACAGGGTCGAGCAATCAGCCCCAGCATTTT. It encodes CASSLTGSSNQPQHF. Full variable domain (remainder filled in from reference TRBV11-2 and TRBJ1-5): EAGVAQSPRYKIIEKRQSVAFWCNPISGHATLYWYQQILGQGPKLLIQFQNNGVVDDSQLPKDRFSAERLKGVDSTLKIQPAKLEDSAVYLCASSLTGSSNQPQHFGDGTRLSIL.

CDR3 coding DNA: TGTGCCAGCAGCGTAAATAGCGGGGGGGGTAATGAGCAGTTCTTC. Translated: CASSVNSGGGNEQFF. The genes are TRBV9 and TRBJ2-1; 11 bases agree with TRBD2. The V and J ends lost 1 base and 7 bases, in that order; junction bases with no gene match: 4. This CDR3 contains 15 residues. CDR1 is SGDLS and CDR2 is YYNGEE in the germline V gene.

This clone was detected a few times. The V and J genes are TRBV5-3 and TRBJ2-7, with 10 bases that match TRBD1. TRBV5-3 is classed as an ORF, of uncertain function. V trimming: 7 bases; J trimming: 7 bases; junction bases outside the gene matches: 8. The CDR3 is made up of 13 amino acids. As DNA, the CDR3 is TGTGCCAGACGACAGGGGGCGAGAAAAGAGCAGTACGTC. Protein: CARRQGARKEQYV.

The table lists this clone with a few counts. The V and J genes are TRBV7-7 and TRBJ2-1; TRBD1 might be the D (5 bases). V lost 5 bases and J 8 bases, leaving 16 bases between the germline ends. Germline V lookup: CDR1 SSHAT, CDR2 FNYEAQ (reference sequence). This CDR3 region has 14 residues. The CDR3 bases are TGTGCCAGCAGCCCGTTATTAGGGGCCCATGAGCAGTTCTTC. It encodes CASSPLLGAHEQFF.

The chain joins TRBV6-1 to TRBJ2-7; D ambiguous. V lost 2 bases, J lost 9 bases, and 20 bases lay in between. The CDR3 is 15 residues long. Germline assignment: CDR1 MNHNS and CDR2 SASEGT. The CDR3 region has the DNA TGTGCCAGCAGTGAACCTTCCGGGTCTTTGGGTGCGCAGTACGTC. Protein: CASSEPSGSLGAQYV.

This chain joins TRBV9 and TRBJ1-3; D is unresolved. V shed 1 base and J shed 0 bases, with 8 bases lying between them. The CDR3 is made up of 15 amino acids. Germline V CDR1 and CDR2: SGDLS, YYNGEE. CDR3: CASSVSPSSGNTIYF. DNA for the CDR3: TGTGCCAGCAGCGTATCCCCGAGCTCTGGAAACACCATATATTTT.

The rearrangement uses TRBV7-9 and TRBJ1-4; D is possibly TRBD1 (5 bases). Germline V CDR1 and CDR2: SEHNR, FQNEAQ (reference sequence). Trimming removed 6 bases at V and 3 bases at J, with 14 bases between. This CDR3 region has 15 residues. CDR3 bases: TGTGCCAGCAGACATGGGGCAGAGGCTAATGAAAAACTGTTTTTT. Encoded protein: CASRHGAEANEKLFF.